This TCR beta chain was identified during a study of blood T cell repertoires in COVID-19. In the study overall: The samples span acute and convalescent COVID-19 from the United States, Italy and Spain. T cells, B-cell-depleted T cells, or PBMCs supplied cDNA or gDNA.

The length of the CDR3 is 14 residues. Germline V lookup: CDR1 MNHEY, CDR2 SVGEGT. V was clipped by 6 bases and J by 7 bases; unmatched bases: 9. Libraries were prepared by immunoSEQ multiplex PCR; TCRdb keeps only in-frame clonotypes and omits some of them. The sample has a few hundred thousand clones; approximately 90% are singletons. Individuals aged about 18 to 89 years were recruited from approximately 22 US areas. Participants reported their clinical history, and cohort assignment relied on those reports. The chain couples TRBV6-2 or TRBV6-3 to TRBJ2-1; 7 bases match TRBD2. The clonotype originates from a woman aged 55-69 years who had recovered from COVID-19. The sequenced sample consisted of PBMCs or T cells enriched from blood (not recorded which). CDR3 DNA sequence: TGTGCCAGCAGCCCCCGGGGGGTCTGGAATGAGCAGTTCTTC. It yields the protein CASSPRGVWNEQFF.